These T cell receptor beta chains were read from a single sample in a study of shared clonotypes between healthy human individuals. Clones were sequenced by immunoSEQ multiplex PCR, and TCRdb holds only the in-frame ones, with some missing. The table lists roughly 2,000,000 clones, approximately 92% of them singletons. The sequencing sample was made of naive CD8+ T cells from PBMCs. Source of these receptors: a man younger than 35 in good health. Some clones in this sample may be carry-over from other donors' samples. Each CDR3 is given with its conserved first and last residue. D genes are given only for firm matches. Clone sizes are given selectively: once, few, many, or a class where the clone is expanded.

j_call: TRBJ2-3
d_call: TRBD2
v_call: TRBV29-1
clone_size: NA
cdr3_nt: TGCAGCGTCTATACCGGGACTAGCGTCCTTACGCAGTATTTT
cdr3_aa: CSVYTGTSVLTQYF

j_call: TRBJ2-7
d_call: NA
v_call: TRBV6-1
clone_size: few
cdr3_nt: TGTGCCAGCAGTGACAGGGAATCCTACGAGCAGTACTTC
cdr3_aa: CASSDRESYEQYF

j_call: TRBJ2-7
d_call: TRBD2
v_call: TRBV9
clone_size: NA
cdr3_nt: TGTGCCAGCAGCGTAGAGTTGGCTAGCGGGAGGACCGCCGAGCAGTACTTC
cdr3_aa: CASSVELASGRTAEQYF

j_call: TRBJ2-7
d_call: NA
v_call: TRBV27
clone_size: NA
cdr3_nt: TGTGCCAGCAGTTTATATTCTGCTAGCAGCCCCTACGAGCAGTACTTC
cdr3_aa: CASSLYSASSPYEQYF

j_call: TRBJ2-7
d_call: TRBD1
v_call: TRBV27
clone_size: NA
cdr3_nt: TGTGCCAGCAGTCCGAGGGACAGGGAACCCGTCTACGAGCAGTACTTC
cdr3_aa: CASSPRDREPVYEQYF

j_call: TRBJ2-7
d_call: NA
v_call: TRBV28
clone_size: NA
cdr3_nt: TGTGCCAGCAGCCTCGTGGGGGGTAGCCACGAGCAGTACTTC
cdr3_aa: CASSLVGGSHEQYF

j_call: TRBJ1-5
d_call: NA
v_call: TRBV6-1
clone_size: NA
cdr3_nt: TGTGCCAGCATGGGGGGGGGTAGCAATCAGCCCCAGCATTTT
cdr3_aa: CASMGGGSNQPQHF

j_call: TRBJ2-2
d_call: NA
v_call: TRBV4-2
clone_size: NA
cdr3_nt: TGTGCCAGCAGCCAAGAAGAGTTCCAGAACACCGGGGAGCTGTTTTTT
cdr3_aa: CASSQEEFQNTGELFF

j_call: TRBJ2-7
d_call: NA
v_call: TRBV14
clone_size: once
cdr3_nt: TGTGCCAGCAGCCGTACGGGACTCATCCACGAGCAGTACTTC
cdr3_aa: CASSRTGLIHEQYF

j_call: TRBJ1-2
d_call: TRBD1
v_call: TRBV4-3
clone_size: NA
cdr3_nt: TGCGCCAGCAGCGGCGGACAGGGACACAACTATGGCTACACCTTC
cdr3_aa: CASSGGQGHNYGYTF

j_call: TRBJ1-5
d_call: TRBD1
v_call: TRBV27
clone_size: NA
cdr3_nt: TGTGCCAGCAGTTTATCTACAGGGGAGAAAGGTCAGCCCCAGCATTTT
cdr3_aa: CASSLSTGEKGQPQHF

j_call: TRBJ1-1
d_call: TRBD1
v_call: TRBV4-3
clone_size: NA
cdr3_nt: TGCGCCAGCAGCCAAGATGGGCAAATTGAAGGGGACAGGGGAACTGAAGCTTTCTTT
cdr3_aa: CASSQDGQIEGDRGTEAFF

j_call: TRBJ2-5
d_call: TRBD1
v_call: TRBV9
clone_size: NA
cdr3_nt: TGTGCCAGCAGCGTCGACAGGGGGCAGGGTGAGACCCAGTACTTC
cdr3_aa: CASSVDRGQGETQYF

j_call: TRBJ2-3
d_call: NA
v_call: TRBV9
clone_size: once
cdr3_nt: TGTGCCAGCAGCGATAACACAGGAGAGGGCCCAGATACGCAGTATTTT
cdr3_aa: CASSDNTGEGPDTQYF

j_call: TRBJ2-3
d_call: TRBD2
v_call: TRBV9
clone_size: NA
cdr3_nt: TGTGCCAGCAGCGTAGAGCGGGAGGCCCACACAGATACGCAGTATTTT
cdr3_aa: CASSVEREAHTDTQYF

j_call: TRBJ1-6
d_call: NA
v_call: TRBV30
clone_size: NA
cdr3_nt: TGTGCCTGGAAAGGCTCCTATAATTCACCCCTCCACTTT
cdr3_aa: CAWKGSYNSPLHF

j_call: TRBJ2-7
d_call: TRBD1
v_call: TRBV18
clone_size: NA
cdr3_nt: TGTGCCAGCTCTCGCCGGGACAGGGGTTACGAGCAGTACTTC
cdr3_aa: CASSRRDRGYEQYF

j_call: TRBJ1-4
d_call: NA
v_call: TRBV28
clone_size: NA
cdr3_nt: TGTGCCAGCAGTCCGGGATCCCGGGCAACTAATGAAAAACTGTTTTTT
cdr3_aa: CASSPGSRATNEKLFF

j_call: TRBJ2-7
d_call: NA
v_call: TRBV28
clone_size: NA
cdr3_nt: TGTGCCAGCAGTTCAGCGCCCTGGGCAGGCTCCTACGAGCAGTACTTC
cdr3_aa: CASSSAPWAGSYEQYF

j_call: TRBJ2-1
d_call: TRBD1
v_call: TRBV19
clone_size: NA
cdr3_nt: TGTGCCAGTAGTTCCGGGACAGGGCGGTGGAGTGAGCAGTTCTTC
cdr3_aa: CASSSGTGRWSEQFF

j_call: TRBJ2-5
d_call: TRBD2
v_call: TRBV27
clone_size: NA
cdr3_nt: TGTGCCAGCAGTTTTGGGGTAGCGGGATCTCAAGAGACCCAGTACTTC
cdr3_aa: CASSFGVAGSQETQYF

j_call: TRBJ2-1
d_call: TRBD2
v_call: TRBV27
clone_size: NA
cdr3_nt: TGTGCCAGCAGTCCAAGACTAGCGGGAAACAATGAGCAGTTCTTC
cdr3_aa: CASSPRLAGNNEQFF

j_call: TRBJ2-4
d_call: TRBD2
v_call: TRBV27
clone_size: once
cdr3_nt: TGTGCCAGCAGTTTACGGGAGGGGCAAAACATTCAGTACTTC
cdr3_aa: CASSLREGQNIQYF

j_call: TRBJ2-7
d_call: TRBD2
v_call: TRBV18
clone_size: NA
cdr3_nt: TGTGCCAGCTCACCCACTAGCGGGAGGGCTTACGAGCAGTACTTC
cdr3_aa: CASSPTSGRAYEQYF